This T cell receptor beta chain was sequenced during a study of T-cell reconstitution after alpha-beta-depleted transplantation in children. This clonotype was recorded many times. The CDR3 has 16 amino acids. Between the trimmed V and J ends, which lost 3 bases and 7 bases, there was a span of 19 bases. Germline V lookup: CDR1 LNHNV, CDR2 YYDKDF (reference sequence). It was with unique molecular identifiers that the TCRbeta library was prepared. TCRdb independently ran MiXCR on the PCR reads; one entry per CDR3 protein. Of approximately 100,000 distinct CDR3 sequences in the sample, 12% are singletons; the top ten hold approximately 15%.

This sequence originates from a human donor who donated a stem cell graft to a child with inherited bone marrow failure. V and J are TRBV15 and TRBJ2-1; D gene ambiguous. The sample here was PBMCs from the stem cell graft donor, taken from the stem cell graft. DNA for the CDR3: TGTGCCACCAGCAGTGGGTTGTATGCCGGCCTGAATGAGCAGTTCTTC. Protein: CATSSGLYAGLNEQFF.